This T cell receptor beta chain is drawn from a study of shared clonotypes between healthy human individuals (dated by TCRdb to 2018 to 2020). Background for the entire study: Two women and a few men aged 18 to 49 years were included in the cohort. Per donor, three plates each were used for CD4 naive and CD4 memory, two for CD8 naive, and one for CD8 memory. The study deeply sequenced blood TCR repertoires of about five healthy adults to estimate repertoire size and the extent of clonotype sharing between individuals. To increase sequencing depth and limit assay-specific biases, TCR repertoire library preparation and sequencing were carried out by different laboratories using diverse techniques. Per donor, leukapheresis produced somewhere between about 0.94 and 9 billion PBMCs.

Study-wide findings and limitations: Incomplete sequencing was indicated by rarefaction of sorted-subset datasets, despite the large sequencing depth. Naive subsets generally had larger estimated clonotype richness than memory subsets. Pairwise subsampling indicated that sequencing depth was expected to affect the degree of clonotype sharing among donors. The small number of donors limited the genetic and exposure-history diversity represented. Only blood was sampled, and tissue TCR repertoires likely differ from those in blood. Compared with non-shared clonotypes, clonotypes shared by all four sorted-subset donors had higher generation probabilities. Across four donors, about 5.2% of naive CD4, approximately 3.6% of naive CD8, 2% to 2.5% of memory CD4, and about 0.4% of memory CD8 clonotypes were shared.

As encoded in the germline V gene (reference sequence), CDR1 is MNHEY while CDR2 is SMNVEV. The CDR3 runs 15 residues from the cysteine to the phenylalanine. The DNA shown is the 45-base CDR3, in frame from base 1. Trimming at the junction amounts to 0 bases on V and 1 base on J, and the germline ends lie 7 bases apart. Regarding this clone: It has no known antigen specificity. The input lacks base qualities; no much larger clone sits a single base away. Other DNA sequences in the sample encode the same CDR3.

Donors were healthy HIV-negative adults with no recently reported acute infections or vaccinations. All donors were Caucasian adults living in Nashville, Tennessee, USA. Magnetic negative selection was used to enrich CD4+ T cells, after which naive cells were positively selected on CD45RA and the negative fraction became the memory subset. After blood collection by leukapheresis, PBMCs were isolated using Ficoll-Histopaque density gradient centrifugation and then cryopreserved in the vapor phase of liquid nitrogen. Analytical flow cytometry was used to check the purity and quantity of every magnetically sorted T cell population. Genomic DNA was isolated from every sorted fraction and measured by UV absorbance on a Nanodrop 2000c. Using the deep immunoSEQ assay, TCR CDR3 regions were amplified from genomic DNA by multiplex PCR. For each cell subset, the extracted genomic DNA was distributed evenly across all wells of several immunoSEQ 96-well plates, and each plate served as one replicate. For sorted subsets, approximately 210 ng genomic DNA, equal to tens of thousands of T cell genomes, was loaded into each replicate PCR. Purified libraries were quantified with a Qubit 3.0 fluorometer, sized on a Bioanalyzer 2100, and re-quantified with the KAPA Library Quantification kit. Every immunoSEQ 96-well plate was sequenced on a dedicated single-read 150-cycle Illumina NextSeq 550 flow cell. The authors' pipeline ran thus. Because only junctional sequences without quality scores were contained in the immunoSEQ output, filtering matching that applied to full-length reads could not be performed. Sequences were annotated with PyIR, a Python wrapper for IgBLAST v1.9, using IMGT germline references to assign V/J genes and CDR3. Reads with weak V/J assignments (E-value above 1e-6), missing CDR3, stop codons, out-of-frame junctions, or ambiguous translated residues were removed. A V3J clonotype was defined by an identical inferred V gene, J gene, and CDR3 amino acid sequence. The percentage overlap between two repertoires was calculated by dividing the number of shared unique clonotypes by the size of the smaller repertoire. Richness of each repertoire was evaluated using RTK rarefaction, the Chao1 estimator, and Recon v2.1 estimates of unobserved clonotypes. Generation probabilities were computed with OLGA for all TCRbeta clonotypes obtained by the gDNA method from four donors. Here the immuneACCESS table is served through TCRdb, limited to in-frame sequences with V and J called. Missing clones are a known gap in these copies; in checked studies unresolved V genes cover under half, and the rest lacks a known reason. D and trimming were read from the DNA, whereas the V and J calls and clone size are those reported in that table. In this sample the table shows millions of clones, 85% to 95% of which occur a single time. The biggest ten clones account for 0.1% to 0.15% of the sample.

The receptor was derived from a man between 18 and 29 years old in good health. The sequenced sample consisted of naive CD4+ T cells sorted from blood. The cell subset or site label here, explained by the study, means: CD45RA+ positively selected. The rearranged segments are TRBV27 and TRBJ1-5; a weak D assignment points to TRBD1 (5 bases agree). The nucleotides read TGTGCCAGCAGTTTATCGGGGGGGAGCAATCAGCCCCAGCATTTT. This codes for CASSLSGGSNQPQHF.